A single sample gave rise to the 23 T cell receptor beta chains below, sequenced in a study of blood T cell repertoires in COVID-19. Here immunoSEQ multiplex PCR was the method, and the copy in TCRdb shows in-frame clones only, minus some. The sample contains about 40,000 clones, about four fifths of which appear only once. The sequencing input was peripheral blood. The receptors were gathered from a woman aged 60 to 75 with acute or convalescent COVID-19.

The genes are TRBV7-3 and TRBJ2-3; 7 nucleotides align to TRBD2. Germline V lookup: CDR1 SGHTA, CDR2 FQGTGA. The length of the CDR3 is 14 residues. V dropped 5 bases and J dropped 2; count of bases not matched to a gene: 4. As DNA, the CDR3 is TGTGCCAGCAGCGGAGCGGGATTCACAGATACGCAGTATTTT. Its protein product is CASSGAGFTDTQYF.

The chain recombines TRBV3-1 (or the pseudogene TRBV3-2) with TRBJ1-6; 8 nucleotides agree with TRBD1. This CDR3 region has 15 residues. CDR1 is LGHDT, CDR2 YNNKEL, per germline (reference sequence). V trimming: 1 base; J trimming: 10 bases; junction bases outside the gene matches: 6. The CDR3 loop is CASSQGQGASSPLHF. In DNA, the CDR3 is TGTGCCAGCAGCCAAGGGCAGGGGGCGAGCTCACCCCTCCACTTT.

The chain combines TRBV11-3 with TRBJ2-5; D ambiguous. Germline V gene sequence: CDR1 SGHNT, CDR2 YENEEA. CDR3 length equals 13 residues. Trimming left V 4 bases short and J 1 base short, with 7 bases between. CDR3 nucleotide sequence: TGTGCCAGCAGCTGGGCTGCCCAAGAGACCCAGTACTTC. Translation gives CASSWAAQETQYF.

The chain joins TRBV27 to TRBJ1-2; 7 nucleotides line up with TRBD1. CDR1 MNHEY and CDR2 SMNVEV come from the germline V gene (reference sequence). After removal of 6 bases from V and 8 bases from J, the junction contained 3 bases not matched to a gene. The CDR3 extends over 11 amino acids. As DNA, the CDR3 is TGTGCCAGCAGCAGGGGGGACGGCTACACCTTC. Translating gives CASSRGDGYTF.

This chain uses TRBV15 with TRBJ2-1, with a possible D match to TRBD2 (6 bases). The germline V and J ends were trimmed by 0 bases and 2 bases, with 11 bases remaining between them. In germline, CDR1 is LNHNV, CDR2 YYDKDF (reference sequence). This CDR3 spans 16 amino acids. DNA for the CDR3: TGTGCCACCAGCAGAGAGCTAGCGTCTCCCTACAATGAGCAGTTCTTC. This encodes CATSRELASPYNEQFF.

The V call is TRBV9, the J call TRBJ2-3, with TRBD2 matching over 7 bases. The CDR3 extends over 16 amino acids. The germline V gene encodes CDR1 SGDLS and CDR2 YYNGEE. Losses at the gene ends were 4 bases for V and 2 bases for J; bases not matched to a gene: 10. CDR3 in DNA: TGTGCCAGCAGCCCTACCCCTAGCGGTAACACAGATACGCAGTATTTT. Translation gives CASSPTPSGNTDTQYF.

A single count supports this clone. This rearrangement joins TRBV2 to TRBJ1-4; possibly TRBD1 for D (5 bases). The CDR3 is 14 amino acids. V lost 3 bases, J lost 8 bases, and 13 bases lay in between. CDR1 is SNHLY, CDR2 FYNNEI, per germline. The CDR3 spells CASSDWGVKEKLFF. Here the CDR3 DNA reads TGTGCCAGCAGTGATTGGGGGGTTAAGGAAAAACTGTTTTTT.

The chain uses TRBV9 and TRBJ2-3; 10 bases map to TRBD2. From germline, CDR1 is SGDLS and CDR2 YYNGEE. V lost 0 bases to trimming and J lost 1 base; unmatched junction nucleotides: 5. The CDR3 totals 17 residues. CDR3 in DNA: TGTGCCAGCAGCGTAGCCAGCGGGGGGGTTGGCACAGATACGCAGTATTTT. Its translation is CASSVASGGVGTDTQYF.

In its sample, this clone was seen a few times. This chain uses TRBV5-1 with TRBJ2-1; D is possibly TRBD2 (7 bases). This CDR3 has 15 residues. CDR1 is SGHRS and CDR2 is YFSETQ in the germline V gene. V lost 1 base and J 4 bases, leaving 12 bases between the germline ends. CDR3 sequence: CASSLQAGTYNEQFF. DNA for the CDR3: TGCGCCAGCAGCTTGCAAGCGGGGACATACAATGAGCAGTTCTTC.

The chain has TRBV4-2 and TRBJ1-5; D is possibly TRBD1 (5 bases). V was shortened by 4 bases and J by 4 bases, with 17 bases between the two germline ends. Germline V lookup: CDR1 LGHNA, CDR2 YNFKEQ. CDR3 length: 16 amino acids. The CDR3 region is CASSLGVGAGNQPQHF. The CDR3 DNA sequence: TGTGCCAGCAGCCTAGGTGTTGGGGCGGGAAATCAGCCCCAGCATTTT.

This clone was found a few times. The CDR3 is CASSSLTGAHEQYF. In DNA form, the CDR3 reads TGTGCCAGCAGTTCACTCACAGGGGCGCACGAGCAGTACTTC. This chain joins TRBV28 and TRBJ2-7, with TRBD1 matching over 7 bases. Germline CDR1 reads MDHEN; CDR2 reads SYDVKM. J gave up 5 bases and V 4 bases, and 8 bases lay outside the gene matches. The CDR3 is made up of 14 amino acids. Using reference TRBV28 and TRBJ2-7 for the parts outside the CDR3, the full variable domain is DVKVTQSSRYLVKRTGEKVFLECVQDMDHENMFWYRQDPGLGLRLIYFSYDVKMKEKGDIPEGYSVSREKKERFSLILESASTNQTSMYLCASSSLTGAHEQYFGPGTRLTVT.

V usage is TRBV5-8 and J usage is TRBJ2-1, with 9 positions matching TRBD2. J lost 5 bases, V lost 5 bases, and 8 bases had no gene match. Germline loops: CDR1 SGHTS, CDR2 YDEGEE. The CDR3 is 15 amino acids. CDR3 sequence: CASRTIAGVNNEQFF. The CDR3 nucleotides are TGTGCCAGCAGGACGATAGCGGGAGTCAACAATGAGCAGTTCTTC.

This clone was seen a few times. The chain links TRBV28 to TRBJ1-4, with 9 bases identical to TRBD1. Germline V CDR1 and CDR2: MDHEN, SYDVKM. Trimming removed 4 bases from V and 8 bases from J; junction bases left unmatched: 8. The CDR3 length is 15 residues. CDR3 nucleotide sequence: TGTGCCAGCAGTTCCCCGGGACAGGGCCGGGAAAAACTGTTTTTT. The encoded protein is CASSSPGQGREKLFF.

V gene TRBV28 combines with J gene TRBJ1-1; maybe TRBD1 (5 bases). Germline CDR1 and CDR2: MDHEN and SYDVKM. The V and J ends lost 6 bases and 1 base respectively, with 15 bases between them. There are 15 residues in the CDR3. As DNA, the CDR3 is TGTGCCAGCAGCATTCCAGCAACAGGGAACACTGAAGCTTTCTTT. As protein: CASSIPATGNTEAFF.

V and J are TRBV18 and TRBJ1-1; D perhaps matches TRBD1 (5 bases). Trimming stripped 6 bases from V and 11 bases from J, with 19 bases between. This CDR3 spans 13 amino acids. Germline-derived CDR1 and CDR2 are KGHSH and LQKENI. The CDR3 loop reads CASSKSPGVHAFF. In nucleotides, the CDR3 is TGTGCCAGCTCTAAATCGCCGGGGGTTCATGCTTTCTTT.

As DNA, the CDR3 is TGCGCCAGCAGCTTGTTGGGACAGAGAAACTATGGCTACACCTTC. Translating it yields CASSLLGQRNYGYTF. J is TRBJ1-2 and V is TRBV5-1, with TRBD1 matching over 7 bases. CDR3 length equals 15 residues. With V trimmed by 1 base and J by 2 bases, 5 bases remained unmatched. Germline V gives CDR1 SGHRS, CDR2 YFSETQ.

CDR3 loop: CASSIAQGSPLHF. CDR3 coding DNA: TGTGCCAGTAGTATAGCTCAGGGTTCACCCCTCCACTTT. The V and J genes are TRBV19 and TRBJ1-6; D perhaps matches TRBD1 (5 bases). Germline V gives CDR1 LNHDA, CDR2 SQIVND (reference sequence). Trimming removed 1 base at V and 9 bases at J, with 7 bases between. This CDR3 contains 13 residues.

The table lists this clone with a count of one. This sequence joins TRBV5-6 and TRBJ1-5; D unresolved. Looked up from germline, CDR1 is SGHDT and CDR2 is YYEEEE. The V gene lost 0 bases and the J gene lost 0 bases, with 4 bases spanning the gap. The CDR3 covers 14 residues. The DNA for the CDR3 is TGTGCCAGCAGCTTGGGTCTTAGCAATCAGCCCCAGCATTTT. Its translation is CASSLGLSNQPQHF.

The V gene is TRBV2, the J gene TRBJ1-1, with TRBD1 matching 10 bases. CDR3 length: 13 residues. J lost 7 bases, V lost 7 bases, and 6 bases had no gene match. The V gene's germline CDR1 is SNHLY and CDR2 FYNNEI. CDR3 amino acids: CASTGQGGGEAFF. The CDR3 bases are TGTGCCAGCACTGGACAGGGGGGAGGTGAAGCTTTCTTT.

The rearrangement uses TRBV12-3 or TRBV12-4 and TRBJ2-7; 7 bases line up with TRBD1. The junction had 9 bases not matched to a gene; V was cut back by 6 bases and J by 10 bases. CDR3 length equals 12 residues. For the CDR3, the DNA is TGTGCCAGCAGCCCGACAGGGAATTCTCAGTACTTC. It specifies CASSPTGNSQYF.

This chain joins TRBV2 and TRBJ2-5; 7 positions match TRBD2. CDR3 length: 13 residues. J gave up 11 bases and V 3 bases, and 9 bases lay outside the gene matches. Germline CDR1 is SNHLY and CDR2 is FYNNEI. Here the CDR3 reads CASSEGLTGTQYF. As DNA, the CDR3 is TGTGCCAGCAGTGAGGGACTAACGGGAACGCAGTACTTC.

A single count supports this clone. The V call is TRBV5-1, the J call TRBJ2-5; TRBD2 aligns across 11 bases. J lost 5 bases, V lost 3 bases, and 6 bases had no gene match. The germline V gene encodes CDR1 SGHRS and CDR2 YFSETQ. The CDR3 length is 15 residues. CDR3 residues: CASSSNRLAGETQYF. The CDR3 nucleotides read TGCGCCAGCAGCTCAAATAGACTAGCGGGGGAGACCCAGTACTTC.

The gene calls are TRBV4-1 and TRBJ1-5, with TRBD1 identical over 7 bases. J was trimmed by 2 bases and V by 3 bases; bases with no gene match: 7. The CDR3 is 16 residues long. Germline-derived CDR1 and CDR2 are MGHRA and YSYEKL. The CDR3 loop is CASSHQGEGGNQPQHF. CDR3 coding DNA: TGCGCCAGCAGCCATCAGGGGGAAGGGGGCAATCAGCCCCAGCATTTT.